The 7 T cell receptor beta chains below were found in one sample sequenced in a study of shared T cell receptors in the human thymus. Sequencing was performed with immunoSEQ multiplex PCR; in TCRdb, only in-frame clones are kept and a portion is missing. This sample has hundreds of thousands of clones, with roughly 88% found just once. These data were likewise used in another study, on human thymus T cells.

Source material: thymocytes. The receptors were sampled from a girl under two years old with a congenital heart defect.

The chain joins TRBV14 to TRBJ1-2, with D unclear. The V gene lost 1 base and the J gene lost 2 bases, with 26 bases spanning the gap. The CDR3 loop spans 20 amino acids. Germline CDR1 SGHDN, CDR2 FVKESK. Written as DNA, the CDR3 is TGTGCCAGCAGCCAAGTAGCAGTGTCCTCCGCTCACCCAACCAACTATGGCTACACCTTC. Its translation: CASSQVAVSSAHPTNYGYTF.

This clone is a singleton in its sample. The chain has TRBV5-1 and TRBJ2-7; D may be TRBD1 (5 bases). Germline CDR1 reads SGHRS; CDR2 reads YFSETQ. V was shortened by 3 bases and J by 6 bases, with 19 bases between the two germline ends. The CDR3 contains 15 residues. The DNA for the CDR3 is TGCGCCAGCAGCTGGCCGGGCAGGGAAGGTGTCGAGCAGTACTTC. Amino acids: CASSWPGREGVEQYF.

J is TRBJ2-2 and V is TRBV27; TRBD1 is a possible D gene (5 bases). The germline gives CDR1 MNHEY, CDR2 SMNVEV (reference sequence). The CDR3 is 15 residues long. Trimming stripped 3 bases from V and 5 bases from J, with 13 bases between. The CDR3 DNA is TGTGCCAGCAGTTTCGGACATCAGTTTACCGGGGAGCTGTTTTTT. Residues: CASSFGHQFTGELFF.

This clone appeared a single time. The genes are TRBV9 and TRBJ2-5; no clear D gene. Germline V gives CDR1 SGDLS, CDR2 YYNGEE. The CDR3 has 14 residues. V was shortened by 1 base and J by 1 base, with 8 bases between the two germline ends. CDR3 residues: CASSVCLIQETQYF. Here the CDR3 DNA reads TGTGCCAGCAGCGTATGTCTAATCCAAGAGACCCAGTACTTC.

V usage is TRBV7-9 and J usage is TRBJ2-7; D may be TRBD1 (5 bases). V lost 1 base to trimming and J lost 2 bases, with 15 bases between them. The CDR3 has 16 amino acids. The germline CDR1 and CDR2 sequences are SEHNR and FQNEAQ (reference sequence). CDR3 DNA sequence: TGTGCCAGCAGCTTAGAGAGGCAGGGAACCACCTACGAGCAGTACTTC. The encoded protein is CASSLERQGTTYEQYF.

V usage is TRBV7-3 and J usage is TRBJ1-1, with 9 bases matching TRBD1. V lost 1 base, J lost 1 base, and 13 bases stayed unmatched. This CDR3 is built from 19 residues. Germline V gene data show CDR1 as SGHTA and CDR2 as FQGTGA. This chain's CDR3 is CASSLRRRGQGGENTEAFF. The CDR3, as DNA: TGTGCCAGCAGCTTAAGACGGCGGGGACAGGGCGGGGAGAACACTGAAGCTTTCTTT.

The chain employs TRBV11-3 and TRBJ1-5; perhaps TRBD1 as D (5 bases). The germline V gene has CDR1 SGHNT and CDR2 YENEEA. This CDR3 region has 17 residues. V was trimmed by 4 bases and J by 1 base, leaving 17 bases between them. The CDR3 DNA sequence: TGTGCCAGCAGCTCTAGTGGGCAGGGTGAGAGCAATCAGCCCCAGCATTTT. It is translated as CASSSSGQGESNQPQHF.